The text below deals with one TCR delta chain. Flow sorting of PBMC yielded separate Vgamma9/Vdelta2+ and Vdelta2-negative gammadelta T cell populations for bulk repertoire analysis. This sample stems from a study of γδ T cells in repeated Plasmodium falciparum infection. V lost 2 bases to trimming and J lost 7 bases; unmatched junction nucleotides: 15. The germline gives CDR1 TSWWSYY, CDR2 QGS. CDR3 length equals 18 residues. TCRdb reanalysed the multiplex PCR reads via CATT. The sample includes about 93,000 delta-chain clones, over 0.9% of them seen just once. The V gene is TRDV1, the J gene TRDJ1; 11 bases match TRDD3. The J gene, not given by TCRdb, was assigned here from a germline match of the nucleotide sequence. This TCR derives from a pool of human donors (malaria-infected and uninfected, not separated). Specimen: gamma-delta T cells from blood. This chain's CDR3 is CALGEVKWGIRGRAKLIF. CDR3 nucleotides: TGTGCTCTTGGGGAAGTGAAGTGGGGGATACGCGGACGTGCTAAACTCATCTTT.